A single T cell receptor beta chain is shown here with its context. What it recognizes is unknown. Here immunoSEQ multiplex PCR was the method, and the copy in TCRdb shows in-frame clones only, minus some. Of around 100,000 clones listed, 92% are singletons. The data stem from a study of T cell responses to AZD1222 COVID-19 vaccine. V gave up 7 bases and J gave up 4 bases; unmatched junction bases: 5. CDR1 and CDR2 from the germline V gene are SGHRS and YFSETQ. The CDR3 totals 13 residues. Study findings and constraints: Sampling that yielded the repertoires occurred only after the peak T cell response. Targeting of unmutated variant regions was reportedly seen in nearly half of spike-specific TCRs.

The specimen comprised peripheral blood, sampled on day 0 of AZD1222 vaccination. The chain joins TRBV5-1 to TRBJ1-3; 7 bases align to TRBD1. The sequence came from an adult in good health. Here the CDR3 reads CASHTGDGNTIYF. For the CDR3, the DNA is TGCGCCAGCCACACAGGGGACGGAAACACCATATATTTT.